Following are 10 T cell receptor beta chains from one sample sequenced in a study of Ad26.COV2.S vaccination and SARS-CoV-2 variants. Treatment described: around 19 received Ad26.COV2.S at low or high dose, single or two shots; roughly five received placebo; per-sample allocation not given. Day 63 following the first vaccine or placebo injection was when the samples were taken. Only in-frame clones appear in the TCRdb table, and some are missing; sequencing was by immunoSEQ multiplex PCR. This table holds under 500,000 clones, about 92% found once. The sequenced sample was peripheral blood, obtained in a trial of Ad26.COV2.S vaccine versus placebo. These receptor sequences come from a person aged 18 to 65 who received the Ad26.COV2.S COVID-19 vaccine or a placebo.

This clone occurred a few times. V usage is TRBV6-2 or TRBV6-3 and J usage is TRBJ1-1; unclear D gene. Trimming left V 2 bases short and J 4 bases short, with 8 bases between. There are 13 residues in the CDR3. CDR1 is MNHEY, CDR2 SVGEGT, per germline. The CDR3, as DNA: TGTGCCAGCAGTTACGTTGGGATCACTGAAGCTTTCTTT. It encodes CASSYVGITEAFF.

This chain joins TRBV5-6 and TRBJ1-1; D is possibly TRBD1 (5 bases). This CDR3 is built from 13 residues. V lost 4 bases and J 3 bases, leaving 10 bases between the germline ends. Germline V gene sequence: CDR1 SGHDT, CDR2 YYEEEE. The CDR3 is CASSLRADTEAFF. CDR3 nucleotide sequence: TGTGCCAGCAGCCTCAGGGCGGACACTGAAGCTTTCTTT.

This chain connects TRBV13 to TRBJ2-5, with no clear D. The V end was cut by 5 bases, the J end by 5 bases, with 9 bases between. The CDR3 covers 12 residues. Per germline, CDR1 PRHDT and CDR2 FYEKMQ (reference sequence). The CDR3 reads CASSVSEETQYF. Here the CDR3 DNA reads TGTGCCAGCAGCGTCTCCGAGGAGACCCAGTACTTC.

The V and J genes are TRBV9 and TRBJ2-1, with a weak D call TRBD2 (6 bases). V was pared by 4 bases and J by 9 bases, with 23 bases between. Germline V gives CDR1 SGDLS, CDR2 YYNGEE. This CDR3 has 16 amino acids. CDR3 nucleotide sequence: TGTGCCAGCAGCACCCGCGTGCTGACAGCGGGCGGTGAGCAGTTCTTC. As protein: CASSTRVLTAGGEQFF. The whole variable domain, filled in from reference TRBV9 and TRBJ2-1, reads DSGVTQTPKHLITATGQRVTLRCSPRSGDLSVYWYQQSLDQGLQFLIQYYNGEERAKGNILERFSAQQFPDLHSELNLSSLELGDSALYFCASSTRVLTAGGEQFFGPGTRLTVL.

The J gene is TRBJ2-2, the V gene TRBV5-1; D is possibly TRBD2 (6 bases). The germline gives CDR1 SGHRS, CDR2 YFSETQ. The CDR3 extends over 16 amino acids. Trimming left V 0 bases short and J 1 base short, with 10 bases between. The CDR3 region is CASSLGGGVNTGELFF. CDR3 DNA: TGCGCCAGCAGCTTGGGTGGCGGGGTGAACACCGGGGAGCTGTTTTTT.

The CDR3 loop reads CAVYTGRNTEAFF. In nucleotides, the CDR3 is TGTGCCGTTTATACGGGCAGGAACACTGAAGCTTTCTTT. J is TRBJ1-1 and V is TRBV28; D unclear. In germline, CDR1 is MDHEN, CDR2 SYDVKM. V was cut by 11 bases and J by 1 base, with 14 bases left in between. CDR3 length equals 13 residues.

This clone was found once. The same CDR3 can be traced to other DNA sequences in this sample. This chain links TRBV4-3 with TRBJ2-7; TRBD1 might be the D (7 bases). Germline loops: CDR1 LGHNA, CDR2 YSLEER. The CDR3 extends over 15 amino acids. Trimming pared 0 bases from V and 4 bases from J, leaving 13 bases between. CDR3: CASSQDPGGRYEQYF. As DNA, the CDR3 is TGCGCCAGCAGCCAAGACCCAGGGGGGCGATACGAGCAGTACTTC.

The chain links TRBV7-2 to TRBJ2-1; TRBD1 matches at 9 bases. CDR3 size: 14 residues. With 1 base clipped from V and 10 bases from J, the junction kept 5 bases outside the gene matches. Germline V gene sequence: CDR1 SGHTA, CDR2 FQGNSA. The CDR3 DNA sequence: TGTGCCAGCAGCTTAGTGGGACAGGGAGGGGAGCAGTTCTTC. Its protein product is CASSLVGQGGEQFF.

V is TRBV30 and J is TRBJ1-1; D possibly corresponds to TRBD1 (6 bases). Per germline, CDR1 GTSNPN and CDR2 SVGIG (reference sequence). Trimming left V 4 bases short and J 3 bases short, with 6 bases between. The CDR3 is made up of 11 amino acids. The CDR3 DNA reads as TGTGCCTGGAAGGGGGACACTGAAGCTTTCTTT. Protein sequence: CAWKGDTEAFF.

This chain joins TRBV4-1 and TRBJ2-2; D is possibly TRBD1 (6 bases). CDR1 MGHRA and CDR2 YSYEKL come from the germline V gene. This CDR3 comprises 19 residues. The germline V and J ends were trimmed by 3 bases and 0 bases, with 20 bases remaining between them. The CDR3 region is CASSHQRPGTLANTGELFF. The CDR3 region has the DNA TGCGCCAGCAGCCATCAACGTCCCGGGACACTCGCGAACACCGGGGAGCTGTTTTTT.